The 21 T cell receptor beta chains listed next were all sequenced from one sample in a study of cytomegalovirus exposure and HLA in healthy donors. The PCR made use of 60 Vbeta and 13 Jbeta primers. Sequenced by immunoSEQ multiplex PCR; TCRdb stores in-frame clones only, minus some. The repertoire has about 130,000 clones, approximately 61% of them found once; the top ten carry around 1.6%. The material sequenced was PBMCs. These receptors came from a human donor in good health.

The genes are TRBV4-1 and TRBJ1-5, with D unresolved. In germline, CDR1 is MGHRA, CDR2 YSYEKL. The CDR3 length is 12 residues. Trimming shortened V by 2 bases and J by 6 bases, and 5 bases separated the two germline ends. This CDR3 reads CASSQPGQPQHF. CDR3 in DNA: TGCGCCAGCAGCCAACCGGGTCAGCCCCAGCATTTT.

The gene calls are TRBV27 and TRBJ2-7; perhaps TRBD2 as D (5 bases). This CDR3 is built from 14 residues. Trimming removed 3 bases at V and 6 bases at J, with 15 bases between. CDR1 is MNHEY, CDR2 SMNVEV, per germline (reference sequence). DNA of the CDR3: TGTGCCAGCAGTTTGGGGATGTTCCGGGGCGAGCAGTACTTC. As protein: CASSLGMFRGEQYF.

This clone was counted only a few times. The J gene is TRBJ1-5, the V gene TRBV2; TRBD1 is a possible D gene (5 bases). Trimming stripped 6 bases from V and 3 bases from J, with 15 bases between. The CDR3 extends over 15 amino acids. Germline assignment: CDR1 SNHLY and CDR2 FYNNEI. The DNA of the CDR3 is TGTGCCAGCAGGGCCCGCAGGGAATACAATCAGCCCCAGCATTTT. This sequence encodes CASRARREYNQPQHF.

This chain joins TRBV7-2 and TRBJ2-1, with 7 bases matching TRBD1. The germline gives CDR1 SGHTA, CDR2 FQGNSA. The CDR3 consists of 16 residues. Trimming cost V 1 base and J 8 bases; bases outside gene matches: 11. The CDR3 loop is CASSLVGGLRVDEQFF. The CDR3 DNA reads TGTGCCAGCAGCTTAGTAGGGGGCTTACGGGTTGATGAGCAGTTCTTC. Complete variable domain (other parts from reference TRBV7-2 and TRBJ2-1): GAGVSQSPSNKVTEKGKDVELRCDPISGHTALYWYRQSLGQGLEFLIYFQGNSAPDKSGLPSDRFSAERTGGSVSTLTIQRTQQEDSAVYLCASSLVGGLRVDEQFFGPGTRLTVL.

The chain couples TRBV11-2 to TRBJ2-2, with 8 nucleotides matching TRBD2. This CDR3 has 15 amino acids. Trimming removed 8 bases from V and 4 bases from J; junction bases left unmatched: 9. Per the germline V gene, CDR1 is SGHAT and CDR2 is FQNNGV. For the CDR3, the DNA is TGTGCCAGCTGCCCTGAGCGGGAGTGCACCGGGGAGCTGTTTTTT. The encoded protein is CASCPERECTGELFF.

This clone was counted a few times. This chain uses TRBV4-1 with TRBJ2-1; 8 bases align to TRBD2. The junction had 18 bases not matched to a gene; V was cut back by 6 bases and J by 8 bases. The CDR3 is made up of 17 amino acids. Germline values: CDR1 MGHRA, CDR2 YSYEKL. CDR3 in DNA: TGCGCCAGCAGTTTGGGCGTGATAAGCGGGGGCCGAGATGAGCAGTTCTTC. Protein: CASSLGVISGGRDEQFF.

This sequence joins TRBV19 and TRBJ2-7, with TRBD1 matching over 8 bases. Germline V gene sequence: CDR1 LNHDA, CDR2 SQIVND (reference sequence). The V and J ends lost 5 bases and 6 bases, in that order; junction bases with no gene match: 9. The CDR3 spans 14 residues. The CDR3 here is CASSPGQGNGEQYF. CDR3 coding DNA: TGTGCCAGTAGTCCCGGACAGGGAAATGGCGAGCAGTACTTC.

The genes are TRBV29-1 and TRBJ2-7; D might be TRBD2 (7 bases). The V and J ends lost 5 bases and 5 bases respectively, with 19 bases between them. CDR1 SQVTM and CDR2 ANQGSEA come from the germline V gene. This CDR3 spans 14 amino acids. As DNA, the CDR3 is TGCAGCGTTAGGGGGGCGGGGGACGGAGACGAGCAGTACTTC. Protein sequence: CSVRGAGDGDEQYF.

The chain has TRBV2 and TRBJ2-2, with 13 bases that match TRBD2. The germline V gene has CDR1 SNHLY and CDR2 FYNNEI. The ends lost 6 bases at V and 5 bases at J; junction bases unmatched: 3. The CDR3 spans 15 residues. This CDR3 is CASRGTSGITGELFF. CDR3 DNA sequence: TGTGCCAGCAGGGGGACTAGCGGGATAACCGGGGAGCTGTTTTTT.

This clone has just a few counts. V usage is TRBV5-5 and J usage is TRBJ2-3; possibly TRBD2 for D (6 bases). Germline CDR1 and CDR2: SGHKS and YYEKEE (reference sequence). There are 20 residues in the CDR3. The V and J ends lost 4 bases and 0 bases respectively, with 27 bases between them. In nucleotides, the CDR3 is TGTGCCAGCAGCCTGGAGGGACCCGAGGCGCAGCGGGCCAGCACAGATACGCAGTATTTT. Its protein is CASSLEGPEAQRASTDTQYF.

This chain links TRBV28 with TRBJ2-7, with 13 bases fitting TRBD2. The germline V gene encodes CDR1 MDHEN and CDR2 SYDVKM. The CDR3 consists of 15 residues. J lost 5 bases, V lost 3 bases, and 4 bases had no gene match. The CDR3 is CASSFPGLAGNEQYF. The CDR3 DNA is TGTGCCAGCAGTTTTCCGGGACTAGCGGGAAACGAGCAGTACTTC.

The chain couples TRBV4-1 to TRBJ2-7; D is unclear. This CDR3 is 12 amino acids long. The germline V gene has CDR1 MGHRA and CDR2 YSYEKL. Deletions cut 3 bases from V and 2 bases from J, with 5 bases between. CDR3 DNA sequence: TGCGCCAGCAGCCATTCCGCCTACGAGCAGTACTTC. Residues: CASSHSAYEQYF.

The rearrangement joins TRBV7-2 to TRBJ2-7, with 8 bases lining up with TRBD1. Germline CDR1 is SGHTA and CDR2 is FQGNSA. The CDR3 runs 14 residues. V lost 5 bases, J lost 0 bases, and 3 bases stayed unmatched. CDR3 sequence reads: CASSRDRNSYEQYF. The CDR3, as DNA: TGTGCCAGCAGCCGGGACAGGAACTCCTACGAGCAGTACTTC.

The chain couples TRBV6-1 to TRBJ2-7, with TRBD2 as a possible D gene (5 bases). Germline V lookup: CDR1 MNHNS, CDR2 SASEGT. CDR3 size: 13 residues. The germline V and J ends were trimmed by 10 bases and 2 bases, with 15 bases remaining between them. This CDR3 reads CATRPGVPYEQYF. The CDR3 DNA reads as TGTGCCACCCGACCCGGGGTTCCCTACGAGCAGTACTTC.

The CDR3 loop is CASRDSPASYGYTF. The DNA for the CDR3 is TGTGCCAGCAGAGATTCACCTGCTAGCTATGGCTACACCTTC. The chain recombines TRBV27 with TRBJ1-2, with unresolved D. V was trimmed by 6 bases and J by 4 bases, leaving 15 bases between them. Germline CDR1 and CDR2: MNHEY and SMNVEV (reference sequence). The CDR3 consists of 14 residues.

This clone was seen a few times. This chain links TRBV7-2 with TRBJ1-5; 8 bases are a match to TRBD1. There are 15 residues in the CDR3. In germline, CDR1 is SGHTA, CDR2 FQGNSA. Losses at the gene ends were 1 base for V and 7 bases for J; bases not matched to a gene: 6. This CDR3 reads CASSLGRQGSQPQHF. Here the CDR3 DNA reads TGTGCCAGCAGCTTAGGCCGACAGGGGAGCCAGCCCCAGCATTTT.

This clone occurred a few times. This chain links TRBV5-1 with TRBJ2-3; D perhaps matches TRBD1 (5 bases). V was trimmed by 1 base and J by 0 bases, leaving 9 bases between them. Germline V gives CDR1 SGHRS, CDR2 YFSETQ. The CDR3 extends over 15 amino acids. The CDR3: CASSLFDSSTDTQYF. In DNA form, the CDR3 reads TGCGCCAGCAGCTTGTTCGACAGCAGCACAGATACGCAGTATTTT.

The CDR3 loop reads CASSPGTSGRYEQYF. CDR3 nucleotides: TGTGCCAGCTCACCGGGGACTAGCGGGAGGTACGAGCAGTACTTC. This sequence joins TRBV18 and TRBJ2-5, with 15 positions matching TRBD2. The J call may be in error: the DNA end matches TRBJ2-7 better. The length of the CDR3 is 15 residues. Germline V gene data show CDR1 as KGHSH and CDR2 as LQKENI.

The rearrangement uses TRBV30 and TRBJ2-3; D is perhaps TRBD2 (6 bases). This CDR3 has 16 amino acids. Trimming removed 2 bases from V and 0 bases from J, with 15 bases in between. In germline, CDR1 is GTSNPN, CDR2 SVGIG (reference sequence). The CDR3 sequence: CAWSFPLLASTDTQYF. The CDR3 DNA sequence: TGTGCCTGGAGTTTCCCTCTTCTAGCGAGCACAGATACGCAGTATTTT. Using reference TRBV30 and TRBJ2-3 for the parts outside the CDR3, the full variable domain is SQTIHQWPATLVQPVGSPLSLECTVEGTSNPNLYWYRQAAGRGLQLLFYSVGIGQISSEVPQNLSASRPQDRQFILSSKKLLLSDSGFYLCAWSFPLLASTDTQYFGPGTRLTVL.

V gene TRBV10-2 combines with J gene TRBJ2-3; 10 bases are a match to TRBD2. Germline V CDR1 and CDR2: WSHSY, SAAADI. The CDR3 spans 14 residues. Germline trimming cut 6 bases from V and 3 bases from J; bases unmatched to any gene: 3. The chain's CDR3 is CASSDSGRTDTQYF. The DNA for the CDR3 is TGCGCCAGCAGCGATAGCGGGAGGACAGATACGCAGTATTTT.

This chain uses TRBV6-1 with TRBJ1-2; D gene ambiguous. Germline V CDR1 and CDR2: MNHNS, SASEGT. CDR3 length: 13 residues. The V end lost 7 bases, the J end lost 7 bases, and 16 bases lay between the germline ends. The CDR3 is CASTDGSLSGYTF. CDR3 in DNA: TGTGCCAGCACCGACGGGTCTTTATCTGGCTACACCTTC.